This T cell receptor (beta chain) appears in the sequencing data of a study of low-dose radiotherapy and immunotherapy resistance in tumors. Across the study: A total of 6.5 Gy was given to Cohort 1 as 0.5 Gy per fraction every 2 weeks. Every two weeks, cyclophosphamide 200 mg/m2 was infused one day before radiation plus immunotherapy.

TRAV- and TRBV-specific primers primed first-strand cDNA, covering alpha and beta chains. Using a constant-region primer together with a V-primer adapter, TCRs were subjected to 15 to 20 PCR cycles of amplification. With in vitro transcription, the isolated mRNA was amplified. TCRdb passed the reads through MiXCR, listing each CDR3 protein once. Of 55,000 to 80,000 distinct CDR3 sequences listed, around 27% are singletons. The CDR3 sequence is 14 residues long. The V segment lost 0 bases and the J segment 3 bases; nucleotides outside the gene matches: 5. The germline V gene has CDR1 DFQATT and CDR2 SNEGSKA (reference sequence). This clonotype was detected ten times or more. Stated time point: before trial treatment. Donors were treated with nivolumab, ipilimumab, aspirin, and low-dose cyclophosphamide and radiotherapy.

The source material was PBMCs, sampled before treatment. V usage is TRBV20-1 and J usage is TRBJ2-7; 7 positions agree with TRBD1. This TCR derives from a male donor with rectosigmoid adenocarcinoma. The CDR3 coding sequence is TGCAGTGCTAGAGAGACAGGGTTATACTACGAGCAGTACTTC. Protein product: CSARETGLYYEQYF.